This TCR beta chain was documented in a study of shared clonotypes between healthy human individuals. The wider study: For every donor, three CD4 naive, three CD4 memory, two CD8 naive and one CD8 memory plates were used. General observations from the study: A handful of donors shared 4.5% to 6.5% of their naive CD4 clonotypes. Generally, estimated richness proved larger in naive subsets than it did in memory subsets.

Comments on this clone: What it recognizes is unknown.

Profiling relied on immunoSEQ multiplex PCR, and the TCRdb table lists in-frame clones only, not all of them. In the table there are roughly 2.4 million clones, around 95% of which are singletons. CD4+ cell separation produced CD45RA+ naive and CD45RA-negative memory subsets. J gave up 4 bases and V 5 bases, and 11 bases lay outside the gene matches. This CDR3 contains 15 residues. Germline assignment: CDR1 SGHTA and CDR2 FQGTGA. The chain uses TRBV7-3 and TRBJ2-7, with TRBD2 matching 7 bases. The receptor was isolated from a man between 18 and 35 years old in good health. The sequenced sample was naive CD4+ T cells sorted from blood. As for subset: CD45RA+ positively selected. The CDR3 loop reads CASSPVAGETYEQYF. The DNA of the CDR3 is TGTGCCAGCAGCCCGGTGGCGGGGGAGACGTACGAGCAGTACTTC.